The T cell receptor beta chain under discussion was sequenced for a study of blood T cells in healthy people across ages. Together with a sample-barcoded 5' primer, a J-beta primer mix was included in a second PCR lasting roughly 6 to 12 cycles. Each CDR3 protein gets one entry after TCRdb re-called the 5' RACE reads with MiXCR. The table lists approximately 730,000 distinct CDR3 sequences, 53% of them singletons. CDR3 length equals 13 residues. V was cut by 6 bases and J by 6 bases, with 17 bases left in between. From germline, CDR1 is DFQATT and CDR2 SNEGSKA (reference sequence). The chain uses TRBV20-1 and TRBJ1-2; D may be TRBD1 (6 bases). The TCR comes from a man older than 75 in good health. The specimen was blood. CDR3 DNA: TGCAGTGCGCCCCTTCAGGGGTGGAATGGCTACACCTTC. Its translation is CSAPLQGWNGYTF.